Each of the 30 T cell receptor beta chains below was sequenced from the same sample in a study of blood T cell repertoires in COVID-19. This table comes from immunoSEQ multiplex PCR, and its TCRdb copy is limited to in-frame clones, with some not included. The repertoire consists of fewer than 350,000 clones, with about 86% occurring once and the leading ten covering about 4.2%. Sequences were obtained from PBMCs or T cells enriched from blood (not recorded which). All receptors come from a woman in her thirties or forties with acute COVID-19.

The chain carries TRBV12-3 or TRBV12-4 and TRBJ1-1; D is uncertain. V dropped 2 bases and J dropped 8 bases, with 6 bases sitting between them. The CDR3 has 11 residues. The CDR3 DNA is TGTGCCAGCAGTTTACATGCGGAAGCTTTCTTT. Translation gives CASSLHAEAFF.

This chain joins TRBV28 and TRBJ2-5, with D tentatively TRBD2 (5 bases). The germline V gene has CDR1 MDHEN and CDR2 SYDVKM. This CDR3 has 16 residues. Trimming shortened V by 2 bases and J by 0 bases, and 13 bases separated the two germline ends. The DNA for the CDR3 is TGTGCCAGCAGTTTACCATCCCGCGGGTACCAAGAGACCCAGTACTTC. This translates into CASSLPSRGYQETQYF.

This clone was seen once. This chain connects TRBV16 to TRBJ1-2, with D possibly being TRBD1 (6 bases). Germline V gene data show CDR1 as KGHSY and CDR2 as FQNENV. Trimming pared 2 bases from V and 6 bases from J, leaving 10 bases between. The CDR3 has 13 residues. CDR3 nucleotide sequence: TGTGCCAGCAGCCAAAACAGGGTAGATGGCTACACCTTC. It translates to CASSQNRVDGYTF.

This rearrangement joins TRBV21-1 to TRBJ1-1; the listed D gene, TRBD1, was not tested against the DNA. TRBV21-1 is labeled a pseudogene. The CDR3 loop spans 20 amino acids. CDR3 protein: CASSKEPHKQGQGRGTEAFF. CDR3 DNA sequence: TGTGCCAGCAGCAAAGAACCACACAAGCAGGGACAGGGCCGGGGCACTGAAGCTTTCTTT.

This sequence joins TRBV2 and TRBJ1-1; D may be TRBD1 (6 bases). V dropped 3 bases and J dropped 0 bases, with 11 bases sitting between them. The CDR3 is 15 residues long. The germline CDR1 and CDR2 sequences are SNHLY and FYNNEI. Written as DNA, the CDR3 is TGTGCCAGCAGTGATGGACAGATCATGAACACTGAAGCTTTCTTT. It yields the protein CASSDGQIMNTEAFF. Full variable domain (outside the CDR3, taken from reference TRBV2 and TRBJ1-1): EPEVTQTPSHQVTQMGQEVILRCVPISNHLYFYWYRQILGQKVEFLVSFYNNEISEKSEIFDDQFSVERPDGSNFTLKIRSTKLEDSAMYFCASSDGQIMNTEAFFGQGTRLTVV.

The J gene is TRBJ1-6, the V gene TRBV27; 7 nucleotides agree with TRBD1. The CDR3 covers 16 residues. CDR1 MNHEY and CDR2 SMNVEV come from the germline V gene (reference sequence). V shed 3 bases and J 5 bases; nucleotides not matched to a gene: 7. DNA for the CDR3: TGTGCCAGCAGTTTCTTACTGACAGGGAATAATTCACCCCTCCACTTT. Translated: CASSFLLTGNNSPLHF.

The chain has TRBV11-1 and TRBJ2-5, with D perhaps matching TRBD1 (5 bases). Germline V gene lookup returns CDR1 SGHAT and CDR2 FQDESV (reference sequence). The CDR3 has 15 residues. V was cut by 5 bases and J by 1 base, with 14 bases left in between. The CDR3 DNA reads TGTGCCAGCAGCGGGTCCCCAGGGCTCCAAGAGACCCAGTACTTC. It yields the protein CASSGSPGLQETQYF.

V gene TRBV4-1 combines with J gene TRBJ1-5, with a possible D match to TRBD1 (5 bases). Between the trimmed V and J ends, which lost 3 bases and 0 bases, there was a span of 9 bases. CDR3 length: 15 amino acids. The germline gives CDR1 MGHRA, CDR2 YSYEKL. DNA of the CDR3: TGCGCCAGCAGCCAGTGGGGGGTTAGCAATCAGCCCCAGCATTTT. Protein product: CASSQWGVSNQPQHF.

V gene TRBV18 combines with J gene TRBJ2-1; D uncertain. CDR1 KGHSH and CDR2 LQKENI come from the germline V gene. The V end lost 0 bases, the J end lost 9 bases, and 12 bases lay between the germline ends. The CDR3 loop spans 14 amino acids. The CDR3 sequence: CASSPPELTPEQFF. In DNA, the CDR3 is TGTGCCAGCTCACCACCGGAGCTTACACCTGAGCAGTTCTTC.

The DNA for the CDR3 is TGTGCCAGCAGCTTGGGTGGGACAGGGGGAGAAAAACTGTTTTTT. Its translation: CASSLGGTGGEKLFF. The rearrangement uses TRBV5-6 and TRBJ1-4, with TRBD1 identical over 11 bases. The CDR3 covers 15 residues. The junction had 3 bases not matched to a gene; V was cut back by 0 bases and J by 8 bases. CDR1 and CDR2 (germline): SGHDT, YYEEEE.

The chain joins TRBV19 to TRBJ1-5, with 8 bases identical to TRBD1. The CDR3 is 14 amino acids. Per germline, CDR1 LNHDA and CDR2 SQIVND (reference sequence). Trimming at V came to 4 bases and at J to 3 bases, leaving 2 bases not matched to a gene. CDR3 protein: CASSTTGDNQPQHF. CDR3 nucleotide sequence: TGTGCCAGTAGTACGACAGGGGACAATCAGCCCCAGCATTTT.

The rearrangement uses TRBV7-9 and TRBJ2-3; TRBD2 is a possible D gene (6 bases). The germline gives CDR1 SEHNR, CDR2 FQNEAQ (reference sequence). This CDR3 is 15 amino acids long. Trimming took off 2 bases at V and 4 bases at J, with 13 bases between the two ends. This CDR3 reads CASSLSRLGPDTQYF. CDR3 nucleotides: TGTGCCAGCAGCTTATCGAGACTAGGTCCAGATACGCAGTATTTT.

This sequence joins TRBV5-1 and TRBJ2-3; D uncertain. V dropped 4 bases and J dropped 6 bases, with 9 bases sitting between them. CDR3 length equals 12 residues. Germline V gives CDR1 SGHRS, CDR2 YFSETQ. The CDR3 DNA is TGCGCCAGCAGCGTCACTTGGGATACGCAGTATTTT. Amino acid sequence: CASSVTWDTQYF.

The chain's CDR3 is CASSPSLGVNEKLFF. The CDR3 nucleotides read TGTGCCAGCAGCCCCTCTCTTGGAGTAAATGAAAAACTGTTTTTT. The chain carries TRBV14 and TRBJ1-4; no reliable D call. Trimming pared 4 bases from V and 5 bases from J, leaving 14 bases between. The CDR3 extends over 15 amino acids. The germline CDR1 and CDR2 sequences are SGHDN and FVKESK.

Notes on this clone: The junction does not match germline at one end; this may be a read error. The V gene is TRBV25-1, the J gene TRBJ1-2; 9 nucleotides align to TRBD1. From germline, CDR1 is MGHDK and CDR2 SYGVNS. This CDR3 comprises 13 residues. CDR3 protein: CASSPHDRGRSHF. The CDR3 coding sequence is TGTGCCAGCAGTCCCCACGACAGGGGGAGGTCCCACTTC.

The count of this clone is one. The chain is built from TRBV3-1 (or the pseudogene TRBV3-2) and TRBJ2-7, with D possibly being TRBD2 (6 bases). Looked up from germline, CDR1 is LGHDT and CDR2 is YNNKEL (reference sequence). The CDR3 has 17 amino acids. V shed 2 bases and J shed 3 bases, with 20 bases lying between them. CDR3 bases: TGTGCCAGCAGCCAAAGTCGGGCCACCGGGGGTAGCTACGAGCAGTACTTC. Protein sequence: CASSQSRATGGSYEQYF.

The chain is built from TRBV7-8 and TRBJ2-1, with D maybe TRBD2 (5 bases). This CDR3 comprises 18 residues. The germline CDR1 and CDR2 sequences are SGHVS and FQNEAQ. The germline V and J ends were trimmed by 5 bases and 5 bases, with 25 bases remaining between them. As DNA, the CDR3 is TGTGCCAGCAGCACCCGTAGCAGCCCGGTAGCGAGCGACAATGAGCAGTTCTTC. This translates into CASSTRSSPVASDNEQFF.

Worth noting for this clone: The sample carries other DNA sequences with the same CDR3. The V gene is TRBV12-3 or TRBV12-4, the J gene TRBJ1-1; possible D gene TRBD1, 5 bases. Trimming left V 6 bases short and J 2 bases short, with 10 bases between. The CDR3 is 13 residues long. This CDR3 reads CASRLQGNTEAFF. The CDR3 nucleotides read TGTGCCAGCAGGCTGCAGGGAAACACTGAAGCTTTCTTT.

The V gene is TRBV19, the J gene TRBJ2-6; TRBD1 matches 8 bases. The ends lost 5 bases at V and 2 bases at J; junction bases unmatched: 2. Germline-derived CDR1 and CDR2 are LNHDA and SQIVND (reference sequence). CDR3 length: 15 residues. The CDR3: CASSQDRAGANVLTF. CDR3 bases: TGTGCCAGTAGTCAGGACAGGGCTGGGGCCAACGTCCTGACTTTC.

The chain joins TRBV10-3 to TRBJ1-2; D gene unclear. The CDR3 runs 14 residues. The V gene's germline CDR1 is ENHRY and CDR2 SYGVKD. V was trimmed by 2 bases and J by 2 bases, leaving 9 bases between them. The chain's CDR3 is CAISEIAGNYGYTF. CDR3 bases: TGTGCCATCAGTGAGATTGCGGGGAACTATGGCTACACCTTC.

This rearrangement joins TRBV18 to TRBJ1-1, with 11 bases lining up with TRBD1. The V gene's germline CDR1 is KGHSH and CDR2 LQKENI. Trimming cost V 4 bases and J 6 bases; bases outside gene matches: 7. There are 15 residues in the CDR3. CDR3 sequence reads: CASSQGQGEVAEAFF. For the CDR3, the DNA is TGTGCCAGCTCACAGGGACAGGGGGAGGTCGCTGAAGCTTTCTTT.

CDR3: CAGGVMPQHF. DNA of the CDR3: TGTGCCGGGGGGGTAATGCCCCAGCATTTT. V is TRBV19 and J is TRBJ1-5, with D possibly TRBD1 on 5 matching bases. V dropped 11 bases and J dropped 9 bases, with 11 bases sitting between them. The CDR3 runs 10 residues. From germline, CDR1 is LNHDA and CDR2 SQIVND (reference sequence).

This clone was counted a few times. V usage is TRBV15 and J usage is TRBJ1-6; 7 nucleotides align to TRBD1. Germline trimming cut 3 bases from V and 5 bases from J; bases unmatched to any gene: 10. Per the germline V gene, CDR1 is LNHNV and CDR2 is YYDKDF (reference sequence). There are 17 residues in the CDR3. CDR3: CATSRPQGGQNNSPLHF. CDR3 DNA sequence: TGTGCCACCAGCAGGCCCCAAGGGGGACAGAATAATTCACCCCTCCACTTT. The whole variable domain, filled in from reference TRBV15 and TRBJ1-6, reads DAMVIQNPRYQVTQFGKPVTLSCSQTLNHNVMYWYQQKSSQAPKLLFHYYDKDFNNEADTPDNFQSRRPNTSFCFLDIRSPGLGDTAMYLCATSRPQGGQNNSPLHFGNGTRLTVT.

A word on this clone: Mismatch with germline at one junction end may stem from a read error. The V and J genes are TRBV7-7 and TRBJ1-1; D is undetermined. The CDR3 totals 13 residues. The germline gives CDR1 SSHAT, CDR2 FNYEAQ (reference sequence). The CDR3 reads CASSLNHNTEAFF. In nucleotides, the CDR3 is TGTGCTAGCAGCTTAAATCATAACACTGAAGCTTTCTTT.

The rearrangement joins TRBV5-5 to TRBJ1-2; the match to TRBD1 covers 7 bases. Trimming cost V 6 bases and J 3 bases; bases outside gene matches: 5. Germline lookup yields CDR1 SGHKS and CDR2 YYEKEE (reference sequence). The CDR3 is 13 residues long. CDR3 region: CASTSDRYYGYTF. CDR3 DNA sequence: TGTGCCAGCACCTCGGACAGGTACTATGGCTACACCTTC.

V is TRBV11-2 and J is TRBJ2-3, with TRBD2 as a possible D gene (5 bases). V lost 6 bases to trimming and J lost 6 bases, with 19 bases between them. The CDR3 runs 15 residues. CDR1 is SGHAT and CDR2 is FQNNGV in the germline V gene. DNA for the CDR3: TGTGCCAGCAGGAATTACAGAGGGTTTAGGGATACGCAGTATTTT. Translating gives CASRNYRGFRDTQYF. The variable domain in full, with the rest retrieved from reference TRBV11-2 and TRBJ2-3, is EAGVAQSPRYKIIEKRQSVAFWCNPISGHATLYWYQQILGQGPKLLIQFQNNGVVDDSQLPKDRFSAERLKGVDSTLKIQPAKLEDSAVYLCASRNYRGFRDTQYFGPGTRLTVL.

V and J are TRBV2 and TRBJ1-1; 7 bases map to TRBD1. V dropped 3 bases and J dropped 7; count of bases not matched to a gene: 14. CDR1 is SNHLY, CDR2 FYNNEI, per germline. This CDR3 spans 16 amino acids. CDR3 in amino acids: CASSDLSRSRDSEAFF. The CDR3 coding sequence is TGTGCCAGCAGTGATTTATCTCGAAGTAGGGACAGTGAAGCTTTCTTT. The full variable domain, in which reference TRBV2 and TRBJ1-1 provide the parts outside the CDR3, is EPEVTQTPSHQVTQMGQEVILRCVPISNHLYFYWYRQILGQKVEFLVSFYNNEISEKSEIFDDQFSVERPDGSNFTLKIRSTKLEDSAMYFCASSDLSRSRDSEAFFGQGTRLTVV.

The genes are TRBV7-2 and TRBJ2-7; 8 bases align to TRBD2. Germline CDR1 reads SGHTA; CDR2 reads FQGNSA. V was pared by 10 bases and J by 4 bases, with 9 bases of the junction left unmatched. The CDR3 contains 13 residues. The CDR3 DNA reads as TGTGCCATTGGGGCGGGAGGAGGGTACGAGCAGTACTTC. Protein: CAIGAGGGYEQYF.

The rearrangement joins TRBV6-5 to TRBJ1-1; the D is unclear. Germline V gene data show CDR1 as MNHEY and CDR2 as SVGAGI. The CDR3 runs 15 residues. The V gene lost 0 bases and the J gene lost 0 bases, with 8 bases spanning the gap. The CDR3 coding sequence is TGTGCCAGCAGTTACTCGGTGGCCATGAACACTGAAGCTTTCTTT. This encodes CASSYSVAMNTEAFF.

The chain couples TRBV19 to TRBJ2-6, with TRBD1 as a possible D gene (6 bases). This CDR3 comprises 15 residues. CDR1 is LNHDA and CDR2 is SQIVND in the germline V gene (reference sequence). Trimming stripped 8 bases from V and 0 bases from J, with 11 bases between. CDR3 DNA: TGTGCCAGTCTGGACAGAAGCTCTGGGGCCAACGTCCTGACTTTC. Translated, it gives CASLDRSSGANVLTF.